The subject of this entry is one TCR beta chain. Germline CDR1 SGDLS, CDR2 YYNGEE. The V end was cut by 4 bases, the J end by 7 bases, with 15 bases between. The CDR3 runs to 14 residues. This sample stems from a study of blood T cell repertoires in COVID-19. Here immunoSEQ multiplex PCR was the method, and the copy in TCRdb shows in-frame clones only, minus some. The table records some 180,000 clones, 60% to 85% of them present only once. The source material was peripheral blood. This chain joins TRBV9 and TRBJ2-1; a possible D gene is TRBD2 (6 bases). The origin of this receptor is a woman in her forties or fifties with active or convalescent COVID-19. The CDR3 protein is CASSSEGLANEQFF. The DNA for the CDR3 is TGTGCCAGCAGCTCCGAGGGGCTAGCGAATGAGCAGTTCTTC.